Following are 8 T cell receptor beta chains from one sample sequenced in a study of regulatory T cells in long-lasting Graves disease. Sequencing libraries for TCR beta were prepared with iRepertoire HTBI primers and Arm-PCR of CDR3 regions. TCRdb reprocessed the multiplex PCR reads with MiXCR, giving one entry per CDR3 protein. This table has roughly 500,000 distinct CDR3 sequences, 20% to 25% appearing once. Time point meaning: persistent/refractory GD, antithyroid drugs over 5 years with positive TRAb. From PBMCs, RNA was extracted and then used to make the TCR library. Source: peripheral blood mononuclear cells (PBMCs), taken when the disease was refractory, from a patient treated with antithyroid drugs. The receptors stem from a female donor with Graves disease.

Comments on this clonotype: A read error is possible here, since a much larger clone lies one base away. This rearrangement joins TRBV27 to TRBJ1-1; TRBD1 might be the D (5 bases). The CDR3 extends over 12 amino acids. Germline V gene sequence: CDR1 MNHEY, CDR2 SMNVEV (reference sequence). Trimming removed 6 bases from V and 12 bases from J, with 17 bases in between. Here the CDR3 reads CASRLPGGVPFF. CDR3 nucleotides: TGTGCCAGCAGGCTCCCGGGGGGAGTCCCTTTCTTT.

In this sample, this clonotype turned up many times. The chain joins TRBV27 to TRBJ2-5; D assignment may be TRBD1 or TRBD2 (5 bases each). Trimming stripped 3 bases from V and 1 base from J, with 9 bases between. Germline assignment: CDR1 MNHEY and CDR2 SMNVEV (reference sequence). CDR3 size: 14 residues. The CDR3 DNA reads TGTGCCAGCAGTTTCCGGGGCAGCCAAGAGACCCAGTACTTC. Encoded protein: CASSFRGSQETQYF.

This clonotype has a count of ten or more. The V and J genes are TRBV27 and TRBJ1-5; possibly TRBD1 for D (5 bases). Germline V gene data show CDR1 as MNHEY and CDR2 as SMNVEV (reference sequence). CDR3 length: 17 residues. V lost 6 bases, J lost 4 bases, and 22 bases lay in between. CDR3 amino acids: CASSRTASGTANQPQHF. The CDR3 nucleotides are TGTGCCAGCAGCCGAACCGCCTCCGGGACGGCAAATCAGCCCCAGCATTTT.

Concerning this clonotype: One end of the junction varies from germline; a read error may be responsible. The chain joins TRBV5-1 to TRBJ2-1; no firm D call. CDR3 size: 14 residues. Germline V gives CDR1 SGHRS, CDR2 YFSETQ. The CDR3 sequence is CASSPGDAYNEQFF. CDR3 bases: TGTGCCAGCAGCCCAGGAGACGCCTACAATGAGCAGTTCTTC.

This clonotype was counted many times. DNA of the CDR3: TGTGCCAGCAGTCCCCTGGGGACAGGGAATCAGCCCCAGCATTTT. This sequence encodes CASSPLGTGNQPQHF. This chain joins TRBV28 and TRBJ1-5, with 9 bases aligning to TRBD1. The ends lost 5 bases at V and 4 bases at J; junction bases unmatched: 6. CDR3 length: 15 amino acids. CDR1 and CDR2 (germline): MDHEN, SYDVKM.

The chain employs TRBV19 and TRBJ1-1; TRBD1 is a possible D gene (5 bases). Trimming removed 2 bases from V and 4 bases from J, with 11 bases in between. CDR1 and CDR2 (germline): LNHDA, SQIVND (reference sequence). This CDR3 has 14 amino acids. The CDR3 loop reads CASSILPQGTEAFF. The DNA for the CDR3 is TGTGCCAGTAGTATACTCCCCCAGGGCACTGAAGCTTTCTTT.

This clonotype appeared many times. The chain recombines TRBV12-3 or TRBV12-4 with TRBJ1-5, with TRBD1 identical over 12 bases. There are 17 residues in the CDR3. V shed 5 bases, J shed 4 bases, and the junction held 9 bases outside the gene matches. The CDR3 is CASSPGTGGESNQPQHF. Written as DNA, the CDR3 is TGTGCCAGCAGTCCCGGGACAGGGGGCGAGTCAAATCAGCCCCAGCATTTT.

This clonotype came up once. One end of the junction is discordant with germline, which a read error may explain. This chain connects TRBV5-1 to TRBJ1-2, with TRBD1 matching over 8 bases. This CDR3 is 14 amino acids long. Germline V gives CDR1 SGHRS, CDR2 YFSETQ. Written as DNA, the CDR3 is TGCGTCAGCAGCTTCGGACAGGGTTCCTATGGCTACACCTTC. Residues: CVSSFGQGSYGYTF.